The rows below give T cell receptor beta chains drawn from one sample of a study of monozygotic twins with inflammatory bowel disease. Using the 5' RACE reads, TCRdb records one entry per CDR3 protein without DNA. The sample shows 200,000 to 250,000 distinct CDR3 sequences, and approximately 7.7% sits with its ten largest clones. The sample comprised blood. These receptors were obtained from a human donor with ulcerative colitis or Crohn's disease, or a healthy co-twin of an affected twin (not recorded which). Both conserved end residues are part of each CDR3.

j_call: TRBJ2-1
v_call: TRBV7-9
cdr3_aa: CASSLGAGSGYNEQFF

j_call: TRBJ2-7
v_call: TRBV20-1
cdr3_aa: CSATWDAYEQYF

j_call: TRBJ1-2
v_call: TRBV3-1
cdr3_aa: CASSLRDPLYGYTF

j_call: TRBJ1-2
v_call: TRBV2
cdr3_aa: CASSEAAMIFYGYTF

j_call: TRBJ2-1
v_call: TRBV5-5
cdr3_aa: CASSRTSEAYNEQFF

j_call: TRBJ2-1
v_call: TRBV29-1
cdr3_aa: CSVASELYNEQFF

j_call: TRBJ1-1
v_call: TRBV18
cdr3_aa: CASSQQTTLDVDTEAFF

j_call: TRBJ1-1
v_call: TRBV20-1
cdr3_aa: CSAGLGHQNTEAFF

j_call: TRBJ2-6
v_call: TRBV5-1
cdr3_aa: CASMGGSGANVLTF

j_call: TRBJ2-5
v_call: TRBV7-9
cdr3_aa: CASSSSLTETQYF

j_call: TRBJ2-2
v_call: TRBV7-2
cdr3_aa: CASNPTGELFF

j_call: TRBJ1-1
v_call: TRBV9
cdr3_aa: CASSVYQDTTLNTEAFF

j_call: TRBJ2-7
v_call: TRBV6-2/TRBV6-3
cdr3_aa: CASSYSISTETGGIYEQYF

j_call: TRBJ1-1
v_call: TRBV20-1
cdr3_aa: CSASLPGRVNTEAFF

j_call: TRBJ1-5
v_call: TRBV7-2
cdr3_aa: CASSFRQGDQPQHF

j_call: TRBJ2-7
v_call: TRBV6-6
cdr3_aa: CASSLQGQPYEQYF

j_call: TRBJ2-7
v_call: TRBV7-3
cdr3_aa: CASSLTADSYEQYF

j_call: TRBJ2-3
v_call: TRBV5-6
cdr3_aa: CASSLLPDTQYF

j_call: TRBJ1-5
v_call: TRBV27
cdr3_aa: CASSRQYSNQPQHF

j_call: TRBJ1-2
v_call: TRBV12-3/TRBV12-4
cdr3_aa: CASSLVRQEDGNTF

j_call: TRBJ2-2
v_call: TRBV25-1
cdr3_aa: CASSSTTGENTGELFF

j_call: TRBJ2-6
v_call: TRBV19
cdr3_aa: CASRDIFTDKGSGANVLTF

j_call: TRBJ2-2
v_call: TRBV19
cdr3_aa: CASSHEGVHTGELFF

j_call: TRBJ2-1
v_call: TRBV27
cdr3_aa: CASSSRQGVYNEQFF

j_call: TRBJ1-1
v_call: TRBV3-1
cdr3_aa: CASSQGLGLNTEAFF

j_call: TRBJ1-2
v_call: TRBV19
cdr3_aa: CASTAGTGVLNYGYTF

j_call: TRBJ2-2
v_call: TRBV11-1
cdr3_aa: CASSPIWTANANTGELFF

j_call: TRBJ2-7
v_call: TRBV14
cdr3_aa: CASSPPAGQDLYEQYF

j_call: TRBJ2-2
v_call: TRBV6-1
cdr3_aa: CASSRSGLAGKNTGELFF

j_call: TRBJ2-5
v_call: TRBV4-2
cdr3_aa: CASSQEPRNRETQYF

j_call: TRBJ2-1
v_call: TRBV28
cdr3_aa: CASSLFPLAGDPLGQFF

j_call: TRBJ2-3
v_call: TRBV5-1
cdr3_aa: CASSLQGPDTQYF

j_call: TRBJ1-2
v_call: TRBV12-3/TRBV12-4
cdr3_aa: CASRRGDGYTF

j_call: TRBJ2-7
v_call: TRBV18
cdr3_aa: CASSPAGTGTYEQYF

j_call: TRBJ2-1
v_call: TRBV12-3/TRBV12-4
cdr3_aa: CASSSRNYNEQFF

j_call: TRBJ1-1
v_call: TRBV6-1
cdr3_aa: CASRGRVLDNTEAFF

j_call: TRBJ2-3
v_call: TRBV6-5
cdr3_aa: CASSYSGLAGVRTDTQYF

j_call: TRBJ1-2
v_call: TRBV12-3/TRBV12-4
cdr3_aa: CASSFNSGERGYTF

j_call: TRBJ2-3
v_call: TRBV7-3
cdr3_aa: CASSFGKDTQYF

j_call: TRBJ2-1
v_call: TRBV20-1
cdr3_aa: CSARDDALAGASDEQFF

j_call: TRBJ1-5
v_call: TRBV9
cdr3_aa: CASSVEGRGQPQHF

j_call: TRBJ2-3
v_call: TRBV5-1
cdr3_aa: CASSLQGTDTQYF

j_call: TRBJ2-5
v_call: TRBV11-2
cdr3_aa: CASSFQNSGSETQYF

j_call: TRBJ2-1
v_call: TRBV29-1
cdr3_aa: CSLTSANNEQFF

j_call: TRBJ1-5
v_call: TRBV11-1
cdr3_aa: CASSSLAAGQELISNQPQHF